Below are 10 T cell receptor beta chains sequenced from a single sample in a study of blood T cell repertoires in COVID-19. Profiling relied on immunoSEQ multiplex PCR, and the TCRdb table lists in-frame clones only, not all of them. The table lists tens of thousands of clones, about 87% of them singletons. The material sequenced was peripheral blood. All receptors come from a woman in her forties or fifties with acute or convalescent COVID-19.

The gene calls are TRBV19 and TRBJ1-2, with D unclear. Germline V gives CDR1 LNHDA, CDR2 SQIVND (reference sequence). The CDR3 extends over 14 amino acids. The V end was cut by 8 bases, the J end by 0 bases, with 13 bases between. The CDR3 DNA is TGTGCCAGTTCGGGAGGCACCGCTAACTATGGCTACACCTTC. Translation gives CASSGGTANYGYTF.

The J gene is TRBJ1-6, the V gene TRBV27, with unresolved D. Trimming removed 3 bases at V and 10 bases at J, with 13 bases between. In germline, CDR1 is MNHEY, CDR2 SMNVEV (reference sequence). This CDR3 is 14 amino acids long. CDR3 in amino acids: CASSFTSSASPLHF. The CDR3 coding sequence is TGTGCCAGCAGTTTCACGTCCAGCGCCTCACCCCTCCACTTT.

The V and J genes are TRBV30 and TRBJ1-2; D remains ambiguous. Germline lookup yields CDR1 GTSNPN and CDR2 SVGIG (reference sequence). With 2 bases removed from V and 0 bases from J, the gap between germline ends came to 10 bases. The CDR3 loop spans 14 amino acids. CDR3 loop: CAWSLGGSNYGYTF. In nucleotides, the CDR3 is TGTGCCTGGAGTCTCGGCGGATCTAACTATGGCTACACCTTC.

The chain uses TRBV5-6 and TRBJ1-1, with unresolved D. V was shortened by 3 bases and J by 0 bases, with 15 bases between the two germline ends. Germline-derived CDR1 and CDR2 are SGHDT and YYEEEE. The CDR3 covers 16 residues. CDR3 sequence (DNA): TGTGCCAGCAGCTCACCAGACATAAGGATGAACACTGAAGCTTTCTTT. Residues: CASSSPDIRMNTEAFF.

In DNA form, the CDR3 reads TGTGCCAGCAGCTTAGCTTACACGGGGGGGCCCGGCGATGAGCAGTTCTTC. Protein sequence: CASSLAYTGGPGDEQFF. V is TRBV11-1 and J is TRBJ2-1; 8 nucleotides agree with TRBD2. The V and J ends lost 0 bases and 8 bases, in that order; junction bases with no gene match: 12. Germline V gene data show CDR1 as SGHAT and CDR2 as FQDESV (reference sequence). The length of the CDR3 is 17 residues.

This sequence joins TRBV7-9 and TRBJ1-2; 12 bases map to TRBD1. The CDR3 has 15 residues. Germline CDR1 SEHNR, CDR2 FQNEAQ (reference sequence). The V and J ends lost 1 base and 7 bases, in that order; junction bases with no gene match: 4. DNA of the CDR3: TGTGCCAGCAGCTTAGTTGGGGGACAGGGGGCTGGCTACACCTTC. This encodes CASSLVGGQGAGYTF.

The chain joins TRBV25-1 to TRBJ2-7, with TRBD1 matching over 9 bases. CDR1 and CDR2 from the germline V gene are MGHDK and SYGVNS. This CDR3 contains 15 residues. V was clipped by 3 bases and J by 7 bases; unmatched bases: 10. The CDR3 bases are TGTGCCAGCAGTGACTCCGGACAGGGGTCGGGGGAGCAGTACTTC. The encoded protein is CASSDSGQGSGEQYF.

The chain links TRBV3-1 (or the pseudogene TRBV3-2) to TRBJ2-3; TRBD2 aligns across 12 bases. Trimming at V came to 6 bases and at J to 5 bases, leaving 9 bases not matched to a gene. CDR3 length: 16 amino acids. Germline lookup yields CDR1 LGHDT and CDR2 YNNKEL (reference sequence). CDR3 residues: CASRSTSGGSRDTQYF. In DNA form, the CDR3 reads TGTGCCAGCAGGTCAACTAGCGGGGGGTCTAGAGATACGCAGTATTTT.

The chain employs TRBV6-5 and TRBJ1-2, with D unresolved. Germline CDR1 reads MNHEY; CDR2 reads SVGAGI. The germline V and J ends were trimmed by 7 bases and 1 base, with 10 bases remaining between them. The CDR3 sequence is 13 residues long. The CDR3 is CASTGMSNYGYTF. CDR3 bases: TGTGCCAGCACCGGGATGAGTAACTATGGCTACACCTTC.

This chain joins TRBV6-2 or TRBV6-3 and TRBJ2-1; D may be TRBD1 (5 bases). CDR1 and CDR2 from the germline V gene are MNHEY and SVGEGT. CDR3 size: 14 residues. V lost 6 bases and J lost 5, with 14 bases in between. The CDR3: CASSKGLTNNEQFF. In nucleotides, the CDR3 is TGTGCCAGCAGCAAGGGGCTGACGAACAATGAGCAGTTCTTC.